This T cell receptor (beta chain) appears in the sequencing data of a study of glioma-infiltrating T cells. Overall study findings and caveats: Non-neoplastic patients had below-expected tissue-blood divergence, while all gliomas exceeded expectation. Very few CDR3 sequences were shared between tissue and blood.

This clonotype was seen only a few times. Its target is not known. Using RNA template, CDR3s of TCR alpha and beta were amplified with iRepertoire arm-PCR. For one-step reverse transcription and amplification, roughly 95-400 ng of tissue mRNA or PBMC total RNA was used. TCRdb itself ran the multiplex PCR reads through MiXCR, one entry per CDR3 protein. The sample has about 140,000 distinct CDR3 sequences; roughly 43% are singletons. The receptor comes from a human donor with low-grade glioma or glioblastoma, undergoing nonglioma brain surgery, or in good health (not recorded which). The specimen sequenced was glioma tissue, nonneoplastic brain tissue, or PBMCs (not recorded which).

The CDR3: CASSYSAQPQHF. The CDR3, as DNA: TGTGCCAGCAGTTACTCCGCCCAGCCCCAGCATTTT. V usage is TRBV6-2 or TRBV6-3 and J usage is TRBJ1-5; D not certain. The CDR3 totals 12 residues. The V end lost 0 bases, the J end lost 7 bases, and 4 bases lay between the germline ends. Germline CDR1 and CDR2: MNHEY and SVGEGT.